This T cell receptor (beta chain) was captured in a study of metastatic and nonmetastatic thyroid tumors. This clone was recorded many times. MiXCR was used by TCRdb to re-call the PCR reads. Altogether 20,000 to 25,000 clones are present, roughly 20% being singletons, with the ten largest covering under 30%. Germline loops: CDR1 LGHNT, CDR2 FRNRAP. V lost 5 bases, J lost 1 base, and 8 bases stayed unmatched. The CDR3 contains 17 residues. No treatment had been given to any patient before thyroid surgery. The source material was blood. This sequence originates from a female donor with papillary thyroid cancer or a benign thyroid nodule (not recorded which). Some clones in this sample may be carry-over from other donors' samples. This rearrangement joins TRBV12-5 to TRBJ2-2, with 9 bases aligning to TRBD2. The CDR3 spells CASGRNSGSWNTGELFF. The CDR3 DNA follows: TGTGCTAGTGGTCGAAATAGCGGGAGTTGGAACACCGGGGAGCTGTTTTTT.